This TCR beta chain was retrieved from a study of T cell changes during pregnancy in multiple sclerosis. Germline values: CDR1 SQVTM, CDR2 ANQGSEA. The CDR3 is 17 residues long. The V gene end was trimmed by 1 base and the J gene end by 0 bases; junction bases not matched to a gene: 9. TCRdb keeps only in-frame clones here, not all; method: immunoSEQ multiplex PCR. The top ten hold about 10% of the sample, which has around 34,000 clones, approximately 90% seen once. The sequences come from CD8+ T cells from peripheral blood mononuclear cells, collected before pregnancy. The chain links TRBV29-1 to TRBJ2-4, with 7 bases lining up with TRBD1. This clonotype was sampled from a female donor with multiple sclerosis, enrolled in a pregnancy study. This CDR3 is CSVEGSTGLEAKNIQYF. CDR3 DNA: TGCAGCGTTGAAGGTTCGACAGGGCTCGAAGCCAAAAACATTCAGTACTTC.